Listed below are T cell receptor beta chains from one sample, sequenced in a study of blood T cell repertoires in COVID-19. Here immunoSEQ multiplex PCR was the method, and the copy in TCRdb shows in-frame clones only, minus some. The profile covers 200,000 to 300,000 clones, with 85% appearing a single time and over 5.5% taken by the ten largest. Sequenced: peripheral blood. These receptors all come from a woman aged 55-69 years with active or convalescent COVID-19. Both conserved end residues are part of each CDR3. Each record gives: J gene, V gene, D gene, clone size, CDR3 DNA, CDR3 protein. The D gene is left open where the match is weak. The size field is filled for only some rows; it gives once, few, many or a size class.

J gene: TRBJ2-1; V gene: TRBV6-6; D gene: TRBD1; clone size: -; CDR3 DNA: TGTGCCAGCAGAGCAGGGGGCAGGATGGGTGAGCAGTTCTTC; CDR3 protein: CASRAGGRMGEQFF
J gene: TRBJ2-5; V gene: TRBV3-1/TRBV3-2; D gene: -; clone size: once; CDR3 DNA: TGTGCCAGCAGGTCCGGGACACGCCAAGAGACCCAGTACTTC; CDR3 protein: CASRSGTRQETQYF
J gene: TRBJ1-1; V gene: TRBV19; D gene: -; clone size: once; CDR3 DNA: TGTGCCAGTAGTATATTCCGGACGGGGATGAACACTGAAGCTTTCTTT; CDR3 protein: CASSIFRTGMNTEAFF
J gene: TRBJ1-6; V gene: TRBV5-1; D gene: -; clone size: -; CDR3 DNA: TGCGCCACCAGAACAGGGACCTATAATTCACCCCTCCACTTT; CDR3 protein: CATRTGTYNSPLHF
J gene: TRBJ1-5; V gene: TRBV2; D gene: -; clone size: -; CDR3 DNA: TGTGCCAGCAGTGTTACAGGGAATAGCAATCAGCCCCAGCATTTT; CDR3 protein: CASSVTGNSNQPQHF
J gene: TRBJ1-1; V gene: TRBV29-1; D gene: TRBD1; clone size: -; CDR3 DNA: TGCAGCGTTGAACGTTTCAGGGGGCGAAACACTGAAGCTTTCTTT; CDR3 protein: CSVERFRGRNTEAFF
J gene: TRBJ2-7; V gene: TRBV5-6; D gene: -; clone size: -; CDR3 DNA: TGTGCCAGCAGCTTGATGCCAGGCGAGCAGTACTTC; CDR3 protein: CASSLMPGEQYF
J gene: TRBJ1-3; V gene: TRBV5-1; D gene: -; clone size: -; CDR3 DNA: TGCGCCAGCAGCTTGGAAGCAGGATTGGGCTCTGGAAACACCATATATTTT; CDR3 protein: CASSLEAGLGSGNTIYF
J gene: TRBJ2-1; V gene: TRBV13; D gene: TRBD2; clone size: -; CDR3 DNA: TGTGCCAGCAGCTTAGGCCTCAGGGAGGGCAATGAGCAGTTCTTC; CDR3 protein: CASSLGLREGNEQFF
J gene: TRBJ1-1; V gene: TRBV19; D gene: -; clone size: -; CDR3 DNA: TGTGCCAGTAGTCCCTCCTTCCAGGAAACTGAAGCTTTCTTT; CDR3 protein: CASSPSFQETEAFF
J gene: TRBJ2-3; V gene: TRBV19; D gene: -; clone size: -; CDR3 DNA: TGTGCCAGTAGTATAGGCCAGGTTGGAGATACGCAGTATTTT; CDR3 protein: CASSIGQVGDTQYF
J gene: TRBJ1-2; V gene: TRBV2; D gene: TRBD1; clone size: -; CDR3 DNA: TGTGCCAGCAGCCAATCCGGGACAGGGGTAAGGGGCTACACCTTC; CDR3 protein: CASSQSGTGVRGYTF
J gene: TRBJ2-1; V gene: TRBV6-2/TRBV6-3; D gene: TRBD2; clone size: -; CDR3 DNA: TGTGCCAGCAGTTCGACGAGACTAGCGGGAGGTGGCTCCTACAATGAGCAGTTCTTC; CDR3 protein: CASSSTRLAGGGSYNEQFF
J gene: TRBJ2-1; V gene: TRBV11-3; D gene: -; clone size: -; CDR3 DNA: TGTGCCAGCAGCTCCCCGAGGATTTTTAAGCAGTTCTTC; CDR3 protein: CASSSPRIFKQFF
J gene: TRBJ1-2; V gene: TRBV10-3; D gene: -; clone size: -; CDR3 DNA: TGTGCCATCAGTGAATTGATAATCGGGCGGGCTAACTATGGCTACACCTTC; CDR3 protein: CAISELIIGRANYGYTF
J gene: TRBJ2-2; V gene: TRBV27; D gene: TRBD2; clone size: -; CDR3 DNA: TGTGCCAGCGGGGTAGCGGGGGCCATGAACACCGGGGAGCTGTTTTTT; CDR3 protein: CASGVAGAMNTGELFF
J gene: TRBJ1-2; V gene: TRBV5-5; D gene: -; clone size: -; CDR3 DNA: TGTGCCAGCAGCTATGCCCTATATGGCTACACCTTC; CDR3 protein: CASSYALYGYTF
J gene: TRBJ2-5; V gene: TRBV10-2; D gene: -; clone size: few; CDR3 DNA: TGCGCCAGCAGTGAGGTGGACTACCAAGAGACCCAGTACTTC; CDR3 protein: CASSEVDYQETQYF
J gene: TRBJ2-5; V gene: TRBV7-2; D gene: TRBD2; clone size: -; CDR3 DNA: TGTGCCAGCAGCTTAGTGGGGCGGGGGGCCTTACAAGAGACCCAGTACTTC; CDR3 protein: CASSLVGRGALQETQYF
J gene: TRBJ2-3; V gene: TRBV12-5; D gene: -; clone size: -; CDR3 DNA: TGTGCTAGTGCCCTGGAGTCCACAGATACGCAGTATTTT; CDR3 protein: CASALESTDTQYF
J gene: TRBJ2-1; V gene: TRBV19; D gene: TRBD2; clone size: -; CDR3 DNA: TGTGCCAGTAGTATAGGACCACTAGCGGGAGGTCGGTACAATGAGCAGTTCTTC; CDR3 protein: CASSIGPLAGGRYNEQFF
J gene: TRBJ1-2; V gene: TRBV28; D gene: -; clone size: -; CDR3 DNA: TGTGCCAGCAGTTCCCGACAGACCACCGGGTATGGCTACACCTTC; CDR3 protein: CASSSRQTTGYGYTF
J gene: TRBJ2-7; V gene: TRBV7-3; D gene: -; clone size: -; CDR3 DNA: TGTGCCAGCAGCTTAAGTTACGGCTCCTACGAGCAGTACTTC; CDR3 protein: CASSLSYGSYEQYF
J gene: TRBJ1-2; V gene: TRBV25-1; D gene: TRBD1; clone size: -; CDR3 DNA: TGTGCCAGCAGTGGGGGACAGGCCTATGGCTACACCTTC; CDR3 protein: CASSGGQAYGYTF
J gene: TRBJ1-2; V gene: TRBV19; D gene: -; clone size: -; CDR3 DNA: TGTGCCAGTAGGCAGGGGAGACACGGTGGCTACACCTTC; CDR3 protein: CASRQGRHGGYTF
J gene: TRBJ1-2; V gene: TRBV18; D gene: -; clone size: -; CDR3 DNA: TGTGCCAGCTCGACGACAACCTATGGCTACACCTTC; CDR3 protein: CASSTTTYGYTF
J gene: TRBJ2-2; V gene: TRBV24-1; D gene: -; clone size: few; CDR3 DNA: TGTGCCACCAGTGATTTAAGTGCGGCCCGTCCCGTCCCCGGGGAGCTGTTTTTT; CDR3 protein: CATSDLSAARPVPGELFF
J gene: TRBJ2-3; V gene: TRBV24-1; D gene: TRBD1; clone size: -; CDR3 DNA: TGTGCCACCAGTGATCCCATGGGGACAGGGGGAACAGATACGCAGTATTTT; CDR3 protein: CATSDPMGTGGTDTQYF
J gene: TRBJ1-6; V gene: TRBV5-1; D gene: TRBD1; clone size: -; CDR3 DNA: TGCGCCAGCAGCCTGGGACAGCATAATTCACCCCTCCACTTT; CDR3 protein: CASSLGQHNSPLHF
J gene: TRBJ2-1; V gene: TRBV19; D gene: TRBD2; clone size: -; CDR3 DNA: TGTGCCAGTAGTACGCGCCGCGGGGGGAACAATGAGCAGTTCTTC; CDR3 protein: CASSTRRGGNNEQFF
J gene: TRBJ1-5; V gene: TRBV2; D gene: TRBD1; clone size: -; CDR3 DNA: TGTGCCAGCAGTCTGGACAGGGTAGGGGCAGGGCAGCCCCAGCATTTT; CDR3 protein: CASSLDRVGAGQPQHF
J gene: TRBJ2-5; V gene: TRBV9; D gene: TRBD2; clone size: -; CDR3 DNA: TGTGCCAGCAGCGTAGGACTAGCGGGGGTGGGAGAGACCCAGTACTTC; CDR3 protein: CASSVGLAGVGETQYF
J gene: TRBJ2-2; V gene: TRBV19; D gene: -; clone size: few; CDR3 DNA: TGTGCCAGTAGGGGGCTCGCGAACACCGGGGAGCTGTTTTTT; CDR3 protein: CASRGLANTGELFF
J gene: TRBJ1-1; V gene: TRBV5-4; D gene: TRBD1; clone size: -; CDR3 DNA: TGTGCCAGCAGCTTACAGGGGATGAACACTGAAGCTTTCTTT; CDR3 protein: CASSLQGMNTEAFF
J gene: TRBJ2-1; V gene: TRBV6-5; D gene: TRBD2; clone size: -; CDR3 DNA: TGTGCCAGCAGTCTAGCGGGGGGAATCTACAATGAGCAGTTCTTC; CDR3 protein: CASSLAGGIYNEQFF
J gene: TRBJ2-1; V gene: TRBV24-1; D gene: -; clone size: medium-sized; CDR3 DNA: TGTGCCACCAGTGAAAACGAGGATGAGCAGTTCTTC; CDR3 protein: CATSENEDEQFF
J gene: TRBJ2-3; V gene: TRBV7-9; D gene: TRBD1; clone size: -; CDR3 DNA: TGTGCCAGCAGCTTAATACCCGGGACAGCTAGCACAGATACGCAGTATTTT; CDR3 protein: CASSLIPGTASTDTQYF
J gene: TRBJ2-5; V gene: TRBV18; D gene: -; clone size: -; CDR3 DNA: TGTGCCAGCTCACCACCAGAGGGCCAAGAGACCCAGTACTTC; CDR3 protein: CASSPPEGQETQYF
J gene: TRBJ1-2; V gene: TRBV29-1; D gene: -; clone size: -; CDR3 DNA: TGCAGCGTTGATCGGCAGGGCGGCTATGGCTACACCTTC; CDR3 protein: CSVDRQGGYGYTF
J gene: TRBJ2-4; V gene: TRBV4-1; D gene: -; clone size: once; CDR3 DNA: TGCGCCAGCAGCCAAGTTCCAGGATTGGGCATTCAGTACTTC; CDR3 protein: CASSQVPGLGIQYF
J gene: TRBJ2-1; V gene: TRBV9; D gene: -; clone size: -; CDR3 DNA: TGTGCCAGCAGCGTAGCCAGGGGGGATAGTGAGCAGTTCTTC; CDR3 protein: CASSVARGDSEQFF
J gene: TRBJ2-1; V gene: TRBV7-7; D gene: TRBD1; clone size: few; CDR3 DNA: TGTGCTAGCAGCTTAGGACAGGGGTCGGACAATGAGCAGTTCTTC; CDR3 protein: CASSLGQGSDNEQFF
J gene: TRBJ2-5; V gene: TRBV7-2; D gene: -; clone size: -; CDR3 DNA: TGTGCCAGCAGCTTAGGAGGGATTAGTCAGGAGACCCAGTACTTC; CDR3 protein: CASSLGGISQETQYF
J gene: TRBJ1-1; V gene: TRBV11-2; D gene: TRBD1; clone size: many; CDR3 DNA: TGTGCCAGCAGCCCTCCCGGGGAGACAGGGCGCACTGAAGCTTTCTTT; CDR3 protein: CASSPPGETGRTEAFF
J gene: TRBJ2-6; V gene: TRBV2; D gene: TRBD1; clone size: -; CDR3 DNA: TGTGCCAGCATGCCTGACAGGGGCTCTGGGGCCAACGTCCTGACTTTC; CDR3 protein: CASMPDRGSGANVLTF
J gene: TRBJ2-3; V gene: TRBV3-1/TRBV3-2; D gene: -; clone size: -; CDR3 DNA: TGTGCCAGCAGCCGACAGCTAGACACAGATACGCAGTATTTT; CDR3 protein: CASSRQLDTDTQYF
J gene: TRBJ2-2; V gene: TRBV30; D gene: -; clone size: -; CDR3 DNA: TGTGCCTGGAGTGTACGTCAGAATAGCGTAACCGGGGAGCTGTTTTTT; CDR3 protein: CAWSVRQNSVTGELFF
J gene: TRBJ1-2; V gene: TRBV28; D gene: -; clone size: -; CDR3 DNA: TGTGCCAGCAGCTCCCAGGGAGGGTATGGCTACACCTTC; CDR3 protein: CASSSQGGYGYTF
J gene: TRBJ1-6; V gene: TRBV7-9; D gene: TRBD1; clone size: -; CDR3 DNA: TGTGCCAGCAGACAGCTTGACAGGGGGATAATAGGGGAAAATTCACCCCTCCACTTT; CDR3 protein: CASRQLDRGIIGENSPLHF
J gene: TRBJ2-5; V gene: TRBV5-1; D gene: TRBD1; clone size: -; CDR3 DNA: TGCGCCAGCAGCTCCCGACAGGGGGAGACCCAGTACTTC; CDR3 protein: CASSSRQGETQYF
J gene: TRBJ2-5; V gene: TRBV21-1; D gene: -; clone size: -; CDR3 DNA: TGTGCCAGCAGCAAAGCGGGGGAGGGAGAGACCCAGTACTTC; CDR3 protein: CASSKAGEGETQYF
J gene: TRBJ1-6; V gene: TRBV11-2; D gene: TRBD1; clone size: -; CDR3 DNA: TGTGCCAGCAGCTTTCACCGGCCGGGACAGGGGGCACGCGATTCACCCCTCCACTTT; CDR3 protein: CASSFHRPGQGARDSPLHF
J gene: TRBJ1-5; V gene: TRBV9; D gene: -; clone size: -; CDR3 DNA: TGTGCCAGCAGCGTAGGCGAGGGTAAGCCCCAGCATTTT; CDR3 protein: CASSVGEGKPQHF